This is a list of T cell receptor beta chains from one sample in a study of blood T cell repertoires in COVID-19. Clones were read by immunoSEQ multiplex PCR, and TCRdb kept only the in-frame ones, dropping some. The sample includes roughly 150,000 clones, 65% to 85% of them seen just once. The specimen sequenced was peripheral blood. These receptors all stem from a woman aged 45 to 65 with acute or convalescent COVID-19. The CDR3 runs from the conserved cysteine through the conserved F or W. A D gene is named only where the DNA matches it firmly. Rows may omit the clone size; those that give it use once, few, many or a size class.

>TRBJ1-1|NA|TRBD1|TRBV19
CASNPRIGTGGTEAFF
TGTGCCAGTAACCCAAGGATCGGGACAGGGGGAACTGAAGCTTTCTTT
>TRBJ1-1|NA|TRBD1|TRBV6-2/TRBV6-3
CASSYQGVSSEAFF
TGTGCCAGCAGTTATCAGGGGGTTAGCTCTGAAGCTTTCTTT
>TRBJ1-5|NA|NA|TRBV28
CASSLFDQPQHF
TGTGCCAGCAGTTTATTCGATCAGCCCCAGCATTTT
>TRBJ2-7|NA|NA|TRBV7-8
CASSLATLSYEQYF
TGTGCCAGCAGCTTAGCTACCCTATCCTACGAGCAGTACTTC
>TRBJ1-2|NA|NA|TRBV15
CATSRMAGENYGYTF
TGTGCCACCAGCAGAATGGCCGGGGAAAACTATGGCTACACCTTC
>TRBJ1-5|NA|NA|TRBV2
CASEDSSNQPQHF
TGTGCCAGCGAAGACAGTAGCAATCAGCCCCAGCATTTT
>TRBJ2-2|NA|NA|TRBV6-1
CASSELGTSGELFF
TGTGCCAGCAGTGAACTCGGGACTTCCGGGGAGCTGTTTTTT
>TRBJ1-2|NA|TRBD1|TRBV15
CATSRAGTGTIVGYTF
TGTGCCACCAGCAGAGCCGGGACAGGGACGATAGTCGGCTACACCTTC
>TRBJ2-1|NA|TRBD2|TRBV28
CASCVLAGAFLNEQFF
TGTGCCAGCTGCGTACTAGCGGGGGCTTTTTTGAATGAGCAGTTCTTC
>TRBJ1-1|few|NA|TRBV19
CASRPGKRTEAFF
TGTGCCAGTAGACCAGGGAAGAGGACTGAAGCTTTCTTT
>TRBJ2-5|NA|TRBD2|TRBV9
CASSVSGGGETQYF
TGTGCCAGCAGCGTTAGCGGGGGAGGCGAGACCCAGTACTTC
>TRBJ1-2|few|TRBD1|TRBV27
CASREGAGTGGKGYTF
TGTGCCAGCAGGGAGGGGGCCGGGACAGGGGGTAAGGGCTACACCTTC
>TRBJ1-1|NA|NA|TRBV6-6
CASRRQTFPEAFF
TGTGCCAGCAGACGGCAGACATTCCCTGAAGCTTTCTTT
>TRBJ2-7|NA|NA|TRBV25-1
CASTSRGTNEQYF
TGTGCCAGCACTAGTAGGGGGACGAACGAGCAGTACTTC
>TRBJ2-7|NA|NA|TRBV5-1
CASTNQGGEQYF
TGCGCCAGCACAAACCAGGGGGGCGAGCAGTACTTC
>TRBJ1-1|NA|NA|TRBV6-5
CASSYSNPGGTEAFF
TGTGCCAGCAGTTACTCGAATCCGGGGGGGACTGAAGCTTTCTTT
>TRBJ1-5|NA|NA|TRBV6-2/TRBV6-3
CASSLLGASQPQHF
TGTGCCAGCAGCCTACTTGGGGCATCTCAGCCCCAGCATTTT
>TRBJ2-7|NA|NA|TRBV4-2
CASSQDVRSYEQYF
TGTGCCAGCAGCCAAGACGTGCGTTCCTACGAGCAGTACTTC
>TRBJ1-6|NA|NA|TRBV6-2/TRBV6-3
CASSYQDNSPLHF
TGTGCCAGCAGTTACCAGGATAATTCACCCCTCCACTTT
>TRBJ1-3|few|TRBD1|TRBV7-8
CASSPQGAGNTIYF
TGTGCCAGCAGCCCCCAGGGGGCTGGAAACACCATATATTTT
>TRBJ2-3|NA|TRBD2|TRBV24-1
CATSFTSGGPGGTDTQYF
TGTGCCACCAGTTTTACCAGCGGGGGGCCGGGGGGCACAGATACGCAGTATTTT
>TRBJ1-1|NA|TRBD1|TRBV6-1
CASSERSGQGVLDTEAFF
TGTGCCAGCAGTGAAAGGTCGGGACAGGGGGTTTTGGACACTGAAGCTTTCTTT
>TRBJ1-2|NA|NA|TRBV28
CASSSVNYGYTF
TGTGCCAGCAGTTCGGTAAACTATGGCTACACCTTC
>TRBJ2-7|NA|TRBD1|TRBV28
CASTVEGQGSYEQYF
TGTGCCAGCACCGTCGAGGGACAGGGGAGCTACGAGCAGTACTTC
>TRBJ1-6|NA|TRBD1|TRBV6-2/TRBV6-3
CASSLRDRGNSPLHF
TGTGCCAGCAGCTTAAGGGACAGGGGTAATTCACCCCTCCACTTT
>TRBJ1-1|NA|NA|TRBV28
CASSLNGGRSTEAFF
TGTGCCAGCAGTTTAAATGGGGGCCGGAGCACTGAAGCTTTCTTT